This TCR beta chain was obtained from a study of T cell changes during pregnancy in multiple sclerosis. The CDR3 extends over 15 amino acids. Trimming stripped 4 bases from V and 0 bases from J, with 10 bases between. CDR1 and CDR2 (germline): LNHDA, SQIVND (reference sequence). Using immunoSEQ multiplex PCR, the repertoire was profiled, and TCRdb retains in-frame clones only, with some absent. The sample gives about 52,000 clones, 85% to 95% of which show up once; 0.7% to 0.9% is in the top ten. The clonotype was recovered from a female donor with multiple sclerosis, enrolled in a pregnancy study. The source material was CD4+ T cells from peripheral blood mononuclear cells, sampled in the third trimester of pregnancy. The chain couples TRBV19 to TRBJ2-1, with a tentative D call TRBD2 (5 bases). The CDR3 DNA follows: TGTGCCAGTAGTAGGCTAGCTTCCTCCTACAATGAGCAGTTCTTC. It is translated as CASSRLASSYNEQFF.